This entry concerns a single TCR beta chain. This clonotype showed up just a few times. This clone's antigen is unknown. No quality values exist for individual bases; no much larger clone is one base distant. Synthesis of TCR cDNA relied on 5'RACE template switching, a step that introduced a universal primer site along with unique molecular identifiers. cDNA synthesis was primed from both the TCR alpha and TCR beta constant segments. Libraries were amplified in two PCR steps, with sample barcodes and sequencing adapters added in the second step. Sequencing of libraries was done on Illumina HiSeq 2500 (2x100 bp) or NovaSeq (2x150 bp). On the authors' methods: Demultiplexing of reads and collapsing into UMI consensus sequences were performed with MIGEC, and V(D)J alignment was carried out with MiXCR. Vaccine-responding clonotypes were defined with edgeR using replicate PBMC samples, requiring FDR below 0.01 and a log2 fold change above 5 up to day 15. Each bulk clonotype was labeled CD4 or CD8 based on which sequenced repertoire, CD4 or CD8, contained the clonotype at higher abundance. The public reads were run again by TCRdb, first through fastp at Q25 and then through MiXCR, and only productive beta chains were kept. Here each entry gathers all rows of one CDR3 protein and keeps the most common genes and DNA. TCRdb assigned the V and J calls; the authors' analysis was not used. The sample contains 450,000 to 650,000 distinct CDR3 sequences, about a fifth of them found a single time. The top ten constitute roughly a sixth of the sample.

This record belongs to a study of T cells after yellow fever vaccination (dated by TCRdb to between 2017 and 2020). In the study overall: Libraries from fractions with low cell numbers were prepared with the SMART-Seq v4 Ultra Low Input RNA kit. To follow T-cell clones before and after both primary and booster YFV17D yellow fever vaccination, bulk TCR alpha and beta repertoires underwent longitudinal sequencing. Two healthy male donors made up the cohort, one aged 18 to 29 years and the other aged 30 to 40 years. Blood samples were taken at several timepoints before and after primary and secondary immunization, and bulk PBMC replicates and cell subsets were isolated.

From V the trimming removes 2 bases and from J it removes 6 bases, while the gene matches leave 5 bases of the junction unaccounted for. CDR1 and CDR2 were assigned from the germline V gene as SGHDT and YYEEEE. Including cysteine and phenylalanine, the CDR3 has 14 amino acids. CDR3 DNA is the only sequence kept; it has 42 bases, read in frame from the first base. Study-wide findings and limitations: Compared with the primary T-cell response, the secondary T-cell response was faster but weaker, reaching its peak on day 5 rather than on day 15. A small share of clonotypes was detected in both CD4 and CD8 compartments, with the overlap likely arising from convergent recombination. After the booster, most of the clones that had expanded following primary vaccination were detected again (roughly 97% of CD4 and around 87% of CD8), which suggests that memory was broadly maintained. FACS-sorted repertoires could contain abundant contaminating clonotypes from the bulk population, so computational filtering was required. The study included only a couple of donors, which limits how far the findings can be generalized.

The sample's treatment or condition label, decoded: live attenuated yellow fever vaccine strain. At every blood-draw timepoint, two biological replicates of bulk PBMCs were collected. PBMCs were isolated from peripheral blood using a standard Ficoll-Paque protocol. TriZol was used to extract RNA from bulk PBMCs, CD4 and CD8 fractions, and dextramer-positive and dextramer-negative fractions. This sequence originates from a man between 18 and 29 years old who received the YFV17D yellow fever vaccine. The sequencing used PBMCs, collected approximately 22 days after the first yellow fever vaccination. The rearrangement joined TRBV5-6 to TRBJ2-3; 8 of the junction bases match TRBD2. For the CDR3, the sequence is CASSFGTRPDTQYF. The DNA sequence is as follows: TGTGCCAGCAGCTTTGGGACTAGACCGGATACGCAGTATTTT.